This T cell receptor (beta chain) is drawn from a study of T cell responses to AZD1222 COVID-19 vaccine. Assay used: immunoSEQ multiplex PCR; TCRdb lists only in-frame clones, some missing. This table has over 100,000 clones, around nine tenths appearing once. The CDR3 has 16 residues. The germline V gene has CDR1 LNHDA and CDR2 SQIVND (reference sequence). Between the trimmed V and J ends, which lost 6 bases and 1 base, there was a span of 16 bases. About this clone itself: Its matching antigen is unknown.

Study-wide points: Among spike-specific TCRs, nearly half reportedly target unmutated variant regions. Clonal diversity may have been underestimated, and the donors were mostly white British, with more females than males.

The source was peripheral blood, collected on day 0 of AZD1222 vaccination. The receptor comes from an adult in good health. The chain joins TRBV19 to TRBJ1-5, with a tentative D call TRBD1 (6 bases). Here the CDR3 reads CASRPGGAISNQPQHF. The CDR3 region has the DNA TGTGCCAGTAGGCCTGGGGGGGCAATCAGCAATCAGCCCCAGCATTTT.